These 9 T cell receptor beta chains were sequenced from one sample in a study of T-cell memory formation after mild COVID-19. In TCRdb, the 5' RACE reads were re-called with MiXCR into one record per CDR3 protein. This table has 450,000 to 650,000 distinct CDR3 sequences, more than 15% appearing once. Specimen: PBMCs or a T cell subset sorted from them (not recorded which). The origin of the receptors is an adult woman who had mild COVID-19 (a few samples of this study predate the infection). Cell type and time point are not known.

This clonotype was picked up a small number of times. This rearrangement joins TRBV7-3 to TRBJ1-1; possible D gene TRBD1, 5 bases. The germline V and J ends were trimmed by 3 bases and 0 bases, with 14 bases remaining between them. From germline, CDR1 is SGHTA and CDR2 FQGTGA. The length of the CDR3 is 16 residues. This CDR3 is CASSFEGPPLNTEAFF. CDR3 coding DNA: TGTGCCAGCAGCTTTGAGGGGCCCCCATTGAACACTGAAGCTTTCTTT.

The chain uses TRBV9 and TRBJ2-5; a weak D match, TRBD1 (6 bases). The CDR3 is made up of 14 amino acids. Trimming took 0 bases from V and 0 from J, leaving 6 bases between them. The germline gives CDR1 SGDLS, CDR2 YYNGEE. CDR3 sequence reads: CASSVAGDQETQYF. CDR3 sequence (DNA): TGTGCCAGCAGCGTAGCAGGGGACCAAGAGACCCAGTACTTC.

This chain joins TRBV9 and TRBJ1-2; TRBD1 is a possible D gene (5 bases). Germline V gene lookup returns CDR1 SGDLS and CDR2 YYNGEE. V was shortened by 4 bases and J by 2 bases, with 18 bases between the two germline ends. The CDR3 has 16 amino acids. In DNA, the CDR3 is TGTGCCAGCAGCTCACAATCAACGGGGCCGAACTATGGCTACACCTTC. Translated, it gives CASSSQSTGPNYGYTF. Combining the CDR3 with reference TRBV9 and TRBJ1-2 gives the whole variable domain DSGVTQTPKHLITATGQRVTLRCSPRSGDLSVYWYQQSLDQGLQFLIQYYNGEERAKGNILERFSAQQFPDLHSELNLSSLELGDSALYFCASSSQSTGPNYGYTFGSGTRLTVV.

J is TRBJ1-5 and V is TRBV12-3 or TRBV12-4, with 7 nucleotides matching TRBD1. This CDR3 has 15 residues. V shed 3 bases, J shed 0 bases, and the junction held 2 bases outside the gene matches. CDR3 nucleotides: TGTGCCAGCAGTTTGAGGGGGCCTAGCAATCAGCCCCAGCATTTT. It codes for CASSLRGPSNQPQHF.

The chain combines TRBV12-3 or TRBV12-4 with TRBJ2-2; 14 bases fit TRBD2. CDR3 length: 19 amino acids. V shed 7 bases and J 2 bases; nucleotides not matched to a gene: 12. The CDR3 region is CASNPGTSGRSVNTGELFF. As DNA, the CDR3 is TGTGCCAGCAACCCCGGGACTAGCGGGAGATCGGTTAACACCGGGGAGCTGTTTTTT.

This rearrangement joins TRBV12-3 or TRBV12-4 to TRBJ1-5; D is perhaps TRBD1 (5 bases). This CDR3 is built from 15 residues. V was shortened by 2 bases and J by 3 bases, with 11 bases between the two germline ends. CDR3 DNA: TGTGCCAGCAGTTTACGTGACAGCCCCAATCAGCCCCAGCATTTT. This encodes CASSLRDSPNQPQHF.

The chain carries TRBV5-1 and TRBJ1-1; 7 bases align to TRBD1. The V gene end was trimmed by 4 bases and the J gene end by 4 bases; junction bases not matched to a gene: 7. The CDR3 contains 14 residues. Germline values: CDR1 SGHRS, CDR2 YFSETQ. CDR3 sequence (DNA): TGCGCCAGCAGCATGGGACAGACCCCCACTGAAGCTTTCTTT. Encoded protein: CASSMGQTPTEAFF.

The table lists this clonotype with a few counts. The chain is built from TRBV15 and TRBJ1-5; D unclear. Trimming removed 4 bases from V and 6 bases from J, with 19 bases in between. Germline assignment: CDR1 LNHNV and CDR2 YYDKDF (reference sequence). The CDR3 consists of 16 residues. CDR3 sequence (DNA): TGTGCCACCAGCATCTACTTCGATACCTGGGGTCAGCCCCAGCATTTT. Translation gives CATSIYFDTWGQPQHF. The full variable domain, completed using reference TRBV15 and TRBJ1-5, is DAMVIQNPRYQVTQFGKPVTLSCSQTLNHNVMYWYQQKSSQAPKLLFHYYDKDFNNEADTPDNFQSRRPNTSFCFLDIRSPGLGDTAMYLCATSIYFDTWGQPQHFGDGTRLSIL.

This clonotype was observed a few times. The chain recombines TRBV12-3 or TRBV12-4 with TRBJ2-3, with a tentative D call TRBD2 (7 bases). CDR3 size: 14 residues. V was shortened by 4 bases and J by 5 bases, with 13 bases between the two germline ends. CDR3 bases: TGTGCCAGCAGTTCGGGGGGCCTGAGAGATACGCAGTATTTT. Its translation: CASSSGGLRDTQYF.